A single T cell receptor beta chain is shown here with its context. This entry comes from a study of shared clonotypes between healthy human individuals. The CDR3 spans 15 residues. CDR1 is SGHNT and CDR2 is YYREEE in the germline V gene (reference sequence). J gave up 8 bases and V 4 bases, and 11 bases lay outside the gene matches. The data were produced by immunoSEQ multiplex PCR, yet TCRdb's version contains in-frame clones alone and is incomplete. The data contain approximately 2.3 million clones, 90% to 95% of them singletons. The TCR originated in a man aged 18 to 29 in good health. Some clones in this sample may be carry-over from other donors' samples. The sample was naive CD4+ T cells from PBMCs. The subset is: CD45RA+ positively selected. The chain employs TRBV5-4 and TRBJ1-4, with TRBD1 matching over 7 bases. CDR3 in DNA: TGTGCCAGCAGCCCAGACCGGGACAGAACGGAAAAACTGTTTTTT. It codes for CASSPDRDRTEKLFF.